These 3 T cell receptor beta chains were sequenced from one sample in a study of T cell responses to AZD1222 COVID-19 vaccine. Using immunoSEQ multiplex PCR, the repertoire was profiled, and TCRdb retains in-frame clones only, with some absent. Of tens of thousands of clones in the sample, 75% to 85% were seen once. The sequences come from peripheral blood, collected on day 0 of AZD1222 vaccination. The source of these receptors is an adult in good health.

The V call is TRBV5-4, the J call TRBJ2-2; TRBD2 matches 13 bases. CDR1 and CDR2 (germline): SGHNT, YYREEE (reference sequence). J was trimmed by 4 bases and V by 4 bases; bases with no gene match: 7. This CDR3 has 17 amino acids. In nucleotides, the CDR3 is TGTGCCAGCAGCGTACTAGCGGGGGGGTCACGCACCGGGGAGCTGTTTTTT. Its translation: CASSVLAGGSRTGELFF.

The rearrangement joins TRBV5-1 to TRBJ2-1, with D hard to call. Between the trimmed V and J ends, which lost 4 bases and 5 bases, there was a span of 16 bases. CDR3 length equals 15 residues. Per germline, CDR1 SGHRS and CDR2 YFSETQ. The CDR3 loop is CASSLGLVGDNEQFF. CDR3 coding DNA: TGCGCCAGCAGCCTCGGTCTAGTAGGCGACAATGAGCAGTTCTTC.

The J gene is TRBJ2-1, the V gene TRBV11-1, with D unresolved. The CDR3 sequence is 14 residues long. Trimming removed 1 base at V and 8 bases at J, with 12 bases between. CDR1 is SGHAT, CDR2 FQDESV, per germline (reference sequence). CDR3 nucleotide sequence: TGTGCCAGCAGCTTAGAGGCTACGACCTATGAGCAGTTCTTC. It codes for CASSLEATTYEQFF.